This T cell receptor beta chain was found in a study of blood T cell repertoires in COVID-19. Study summary: COVID-19 samples, acute and convalescent, were from the United States, Italy and Spain.

This CDR3 has 13 amino acids. Trimming cost V 6 bases and J 5 bases, with 12 bases left between them. Germline lookup yields CDR1 SEHNR and CDR2 FQNEAQ (reference sequence). In the original analysis: Reference gene primer amplification yielded estimated nucleated cell counts. TCRdb keeps only in-frame clones here, not all; method: immunoSEQ multiplex PCR. V and J calls and clone size are those listed in that table; D and trimming were worked out from the DNA. The table records 200,000 or so clones, around 82% of them present only once. This clone was recorded once. Participant-reported clinical history was the basis for cohort assignment. Two negative PCRs, clearance, or symptom resolution had been documented for recovered Cohort 3 donors.

Material for sequencing was PBMCs or T cells enriched from blood (not recorded which). The TCR comes from a man in his forties who had recovered from COVID-19. J is TRBJ2-3 and V is TRBV7-9; D possibly corresponds to TRBD2 (7 bases). Written as DNA, the CDR3 is TGTGCCAGCAGGGGGGGGGCCGGAGATACGCAGTATTTT. Its translation: CASRGGAGDTQYF.